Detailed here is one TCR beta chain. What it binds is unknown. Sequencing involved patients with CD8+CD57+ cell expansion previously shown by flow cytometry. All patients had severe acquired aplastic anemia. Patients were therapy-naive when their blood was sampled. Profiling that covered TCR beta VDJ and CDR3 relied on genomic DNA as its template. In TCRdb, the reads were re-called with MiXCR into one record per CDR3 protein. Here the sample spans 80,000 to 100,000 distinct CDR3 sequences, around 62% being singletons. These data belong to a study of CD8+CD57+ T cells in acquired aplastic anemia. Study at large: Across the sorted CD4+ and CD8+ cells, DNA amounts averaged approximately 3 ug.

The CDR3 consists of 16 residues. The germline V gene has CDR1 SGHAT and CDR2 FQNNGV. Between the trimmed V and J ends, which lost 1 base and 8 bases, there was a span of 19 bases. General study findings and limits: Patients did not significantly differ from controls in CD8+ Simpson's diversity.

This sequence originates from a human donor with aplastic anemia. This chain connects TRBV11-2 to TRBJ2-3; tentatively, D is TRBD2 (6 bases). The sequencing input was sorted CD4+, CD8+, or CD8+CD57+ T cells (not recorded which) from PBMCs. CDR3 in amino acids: CASSLGGTGIVVTQYF. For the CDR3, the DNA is TGTGCCAGCAGCTTAGGGGGGACTGGGATTGTAGTTACGCAGTATTTT.